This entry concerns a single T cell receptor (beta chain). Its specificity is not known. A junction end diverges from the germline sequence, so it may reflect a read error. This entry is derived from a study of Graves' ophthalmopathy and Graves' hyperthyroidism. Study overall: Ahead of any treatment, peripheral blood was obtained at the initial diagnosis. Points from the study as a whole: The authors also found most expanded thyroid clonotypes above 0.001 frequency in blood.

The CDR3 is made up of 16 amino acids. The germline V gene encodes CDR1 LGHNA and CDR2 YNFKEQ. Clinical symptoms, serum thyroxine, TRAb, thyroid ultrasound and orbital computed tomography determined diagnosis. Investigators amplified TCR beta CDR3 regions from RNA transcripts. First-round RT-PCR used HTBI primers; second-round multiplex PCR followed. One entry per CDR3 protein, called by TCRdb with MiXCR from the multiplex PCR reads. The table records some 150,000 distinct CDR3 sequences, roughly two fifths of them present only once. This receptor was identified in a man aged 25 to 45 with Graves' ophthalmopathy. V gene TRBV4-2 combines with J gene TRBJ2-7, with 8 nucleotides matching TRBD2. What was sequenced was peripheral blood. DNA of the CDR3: TGTGCCAGCAGCCAAAAGGGGGGACTAGGTGCCTACGAGCAATACTTC. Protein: CASSQKGGLGAYEQYF.